Listed here are 10 T cell receptor beta chains from one sample, sequenced in a study of cytotoxic CD8 clonotypes in ibrutinib-treated CLL. Profiling relied on immunoSEQ multiplex PCR, and the TCRdb table lists in-frame clones only, not all of them. The data contain some 100,000 clones, approximately 56% of them seen just once; the ten biggest clones take up about 40%. The sample was PBMCs, taken after 24 months of ibrutinib treatment. These receptors came from a human donor with chronic lymphocytic leukemia.

V usage is TRBV2 and J usage is TRBJ1-2; D is ambiguous. Germline loops: CDR1 SNHLY, CDR2 FYNNEI. V was shortened by 2 bases and J by 5 bases, with 6 bases between the two germline ends. The CDR3 loop spans 12 amino acids. The CDR3 here is CASSESGYGYTF. The CDR3 DNA follows: TGTGCCAGCAGTGAATCTGGGTATGGCTACACCTTC.

A remark on this clone: The same CDR3 also results from other DNA sequences found in this sample. V and J are TRBV29-1 and TRBJ2-6, with D hard to call. Germline V gene data show CDR1 as SQVTM and CDR2 as ANQGSEA. V gave up 3 bases and J gave up 1 base, with 1 base separating them. This CDR3 has 12 amino acids. This CDR3 is CSVESGANVLTF. CDR3 in DNA: TGCAGCGTTGAGTCTGGGGCCAACGTCCTGACTTTC. The full variable domain, completed using reference TRBV29-1 and TRBJ2-6, is SAVISQKPSRDICQRGTSLTIQCQVDSQVTMMFWYRQQPGQSLTLIATANQGSEATYESGFVIDKFPISRPNLTFSTLTVSNMSPEDSSIYLCSVESGANVLTFGAGSRLTVL.

This clone turned up a few times. V usage is TRBV13 and J usage is TRBJ2-7; D assignment may be TRBD1 or TRBD2 (6 bases each). This CDR3 has 14 amino acids. CDR1 is PRHDT and CDR2 is FYEKMQ in the germline V gene (reference sequence). V lost 8 bases and J lost 2, with 16 bases in between. CDR3: CASLARGDTYEQYF. CDR3 sequence (DNA): TGTGCCAGCTTGGCGAGGGGGGACACCTACGAGCAGTACTTC.

This clone has just a few counts. CDR3: CASRPGGSGGYTF. The CDR3, as DNA: TGTGCCAGCAGGCCAGGGGGATCTGGCGGCTACACCTTC. This chain uses TRBV6-6 with TRBJ1-2; 7 bases agree with TRBD1. This CDR3 comprises 13 residues. The V and J ends lost 6 bases and 8 bases, in that order; junction bases with no gene match: 9. CDR1 and CDR2 (germline): MNHNY, SVGAGI (reference sequence).

V is TRBV20-1 and J is TRBJ2-7; unclear D gene. The V gene lost 0 bases and the J gene lost 6 bases, with 6 bases spanning the gap. The V gene's germline CDR1 is DFQATT and CDR2 SNEGSKA (reference sequence). CDR3 size: 11 residues. The CDR3 DNA follows: TGCAGTGCTAGAGACGATGGCGAGCAGTACTTC. It codes for CSARDDGEQYF.

The table lists this clone with a few counts. J is TRBJ2-1 and V is TRBV6-5, with D possibly matching TRBD1 (5 bases). Germline CDR1 is MNHEY and CDR2 is SVGAGI. The V gene lost 0 bases and the J gene lost 4 bases, with 7 bases spanning the gap. CDR3 length: 14 residues. CDR3 sequence (DNA): TGTGCCAGCAGTTACTCCGACAGTTACAATGAGCAGTTCTTC. It specifies CASSYSDSYNEQFF.

This clone was detected only a few times. The chain couples TRBV5-1 to TRBJ1-3; the D gene is possibly TRBD1 (6 bases). The CDR3 totals 16 residues. The germline CDR1 and CDR2 sequences are SGHRS and YFSETQ. Trimming stripped 0 bases from V and 0 bases from J, with 10 bases between. The CDR3 DNA sequence: TGCGCCAGCAGCTTGGGGACAGACTACTCTGGAAACACCATATATTTT. Translated: CASSLGTDYSGNTIYF. Full variable domain (rest looked up from reference TRBV5-1 and TRBJ1-3): KAGVTQTPRYLIKTRGQQVTLSCSPISGHRSVSWYQQTPGQGLQFLFEYFSETQRNKGNFPGRFSGRQFSNSRSEMNVSTLELGDSALYLCASSLGTDYSGNTIYFGEGSWLTVV.

This clone was seen a few times. CDR3: CASSLRSTEAFF. The CDR3 coding sequence is TGTGCCAGCAGTTTAAGGAGCACTGAAGCTTTCTTT. The V and J genes are TRBV28 and TRBJ1-1; D call uncertain. This CDR3 contains 12 residues. The V gene lost 2 bases and the J gene lost 4 bases, with 5 bases spanning the gap. Germline values: CDR1 MDHEN, CDR2 SYDVKM.

The V and J genes are TRBV29-1 and TRBJ2-2; D unresolved. This CDR3 contains 11 residues. The V end was cut by 4 bases, the J end by 1 base, with 1 base between. The germline gives CDR1 SQVTM, CDR2 ANQGSEA. In nucleotides, the CDR3 is TGCAGCGTTGGGAACACCGGGGAGCTGTTTTTT. Amino acids: CSVGNTGELFF.

The rearrangement joins TRBV6-1 to TRBJ1-1, with 8 bases lining up with TRBD1. This CDR3 has 19 amino acids. Trimming removed 1 base from V and 3 bases from J; junction bases left unmatched: 16. CDR1 is MNHNS, CDR2 SASEGT, per germline. The CDR3 here is CASSEGMGRQGRKDTEAFF. For the CDR3, the DNA is TGTGCCAGCAGTGAAGGGATGGGACGACAGGGGCGGAAGGACACTGAAGCTTTCTTT.